This TCR beta chain came from a study of blood T cell repertoires in COVID-19 (dated by TCRdb to 2019 to 2021). Background for the entire study: Collaborator samples came from the United States, Italy and Spain and covered acute and convalescent phases of COVID-19. The prospective study material was composed of cDNA or gDNA derived from T cells, B-cell-depleted T cells, or PBMCs. Deeply sampled blood TCRbeta repertoires from subjects exposed to, actively infected with, or recovered from COVID-19 were included in the dataset. The repertoires were made available in a free public database intended to serve as a resource for research on the immune response to SARS-CoV-2. The samples were drawn from the first 160 participants of the ongoing ImmuneRACE study and from 950 to 1,500 subjects provided by 6 global collaborators. A de-identified subject ID, COVID-19 status, age in years and sex were almost always included in the sample metadata. HLA class I and class II types, where available, came from metadata supplied by the sample provider rather than from assay-based typing. What the work shows at the level of the full study, not this receptor alone: The quantity of clinical and demographic metadata differed by source and by participant and was supplied without curation.

At one collaborating source in Seattle, patients were enrolled during active infection and were followed longitudinally through the course of disease. Each collaborating institution followed its own protocols to collect whole blood in K2EDTA tubes. Collaborator samples were shipped for TCRbeta analysis as frozen whole blood, isolated PBMCs, or DNA extracted from either sample type. As for this clone: What antigen it recognizes has not been identified. The sample holds no much larger clone one base away, and base qualities are not on file.

TCRbeta CDR3 regions were amplified from genomic DNA by means of the immunoSEQ Assay, a bias-controlled multiplex PCR. On the authors' methods: Within the assay, amplification of reference gene primers was used to estimate how many nucleated cells each sample contained. Sequence reads were collapsed and filtered to measure the absolute abundance of every unique TCRbeta CDR3 rearrangement. For each sample, productive Simpson clonality was calculated as the square root of Simpson's diversity index across productive rearrangements. TCRdb took over this immuneACCESS table, retaining in-frame rearrangements with V and J assigned. Such tables are incomplete; in checked studies, under half of the missing clones stem from an unresolved V gene, and the remainder is unexplained. V and J calls and clone size are given by that table; D and trimming were obtained from the DNA. The sample records some 150,000 clones, approximately 85% of which are singletons. More than 7.5% of the sample is held by the ten biggest clonotypes.

The junction shows trimming of 5 bases on V and 5 bases on J, and the gene matches do not reach 6 bases of it. In the germline V gene (reference sequence), CDR1 corresponds to LGHDT and CDR2 to YNNKEL. The CDR3 contains 14 residues, cysteine and phenylalanine counted. Only the CDR3 part of the read is kept: 42 bases, read in frame from the first base. The sample consisted of peripheral blood. The origin of this receptor is a woman in her sixties or seventies with COVID-19, enrolled during active disease. The chain was built from TRBV3-1 (or the pseudogene TRBV3-2) and TRBJ1-3; TRBD1 aligns with 7 central bases. The DNA reads TGTGCCAGCAGCAACACAGGGGATCGAAACACCATATATTTT. The translation is CASSNTGDRNTIYF.